The 18 T cell receptor beta chains below all came from one sample that was sequenced in a study of blood T cells in healthy people across ages. Then a second PCR, running roughly 7 to 11 cycles, was carried out with a sample-barcoded 5' primer and a J-beta primer mix. TCRdb used MiXCR to reprocess the 5' RACE reads, holding one entry per CDR3 protein. The sample consists of around 1,000,000 distinct CDR3 sequences, less than 25% of them appearing once. These same records also appear under a second study, on T cells of mothers and their children.

The sequenced material came from blood. Receptors were obtained from a girl aged 2 to 9 in good health.

CDR3 DNA sequence: TGTGCCAGCAGTGTCGGAAGCGGGAGGCTGTTCTCCTACGAGCAGTACTTC. It codes for CASSVGSGRLFSYEQYF. This chain links TRBV2 with TRBJ2-7, with 9 nucleotides matching TRBD2. This CDR3 has 17 residues. Germline V gene sequence: CDR1 SNHLY, CDR2 FYNNEI. With V trimmed by 4 bases and J by 0 bases, 10 bases remained unmatched.

For this clonotype: The junction shows a germline mismatch at one end, possibly a read error. The rearrangement joins TRBV5-1 to TRBJ2-3, with a possible D match to TRBD1 (5 bases). This CDR3 has 14 residues. From germline, CDR1 is SGHRS and CDR2 YFSETQ. The CDR3 protein is CASSLGRTTDTQYF. In DNA form, the CDR3 reads TGTGCCAGCAGCTTGGGGCGGACCACAGATACGCAGTATTTT. The variable domain in full, with the rest retrieved from reference TRBV5-1 and TRBJ2-3, is KAGVTQTPRYLIKTRGQQVTLSCSPISGHRSVSWYQQTPGQGLQFLFEYFSETQRNKGNFPGRFSGRQFSNSRSEMNVSTLELGDSALYLCASSLGRTTDTQYFGPGTRLTVL.

The chain couples TRBV29-1 to TRBJ1-1, with no clear D. Germline V gene data show CDR1 as SQVTM and CDR2 as ANQGSEA. The CDR3 spans 11 residues. The V and J ends lost 4 bases and 6 bases respectively, with 9 bases between them. The DNA of the CDR3 is TGCAGCGTTGTACGGGGTCCTGAAGCTTTCTTT. Its translation: CSVVRGPEAFF.

In this sample, this clonotype turned up a few times. J is TRBJ2-5 and V is TRBV28, with TRBD2 matching 8 bases. This CDR3 has 17 residues. Germline V gene lookup returns CDR1 MDHEN and CDR2 SYDVKM. V gave up 2 bases and J gave up 5 bases; unmatched junction bases: 13. In nucleotides, the CDR3 is TGTGCCAGCAGTTTAAGCGGTAGAGCGGGAGTGCGGGAGACCCAGTACTTC. This translates into CASSLSGRAGVRETQYF.

This clonotype was counted many times. The chain combines TRBV29-1 with TRBJ1-1; 8 bases map to TRBD1. The CDR3 totals 12 residues. The J segment lost 4 bases and the V segment lost 7 bases, leaving 5 bases of the junction unmatched. In germline, CDR1 is SQVTM, CDR2 ANQGSEA. CDR3 loop: CSGLTGGTEAFF. The CDR3 DNA reads as TGCAGCGGACTTACAGGGGGCACTGAAGCTTTCTTT.

The CDR3 here is CASSKQTGNEQFF. The CDR3 nucleotides are TGTGCCAGCAGCAAACAAACGGGGAATGAGCAGTTCTTC. V gene TRBV21-1 combines with J gene TRBJ2-1. TRBV21-1 is given as a pseudogene. The CDR3 sequence is 13 residues long.

As to this clonotype: At one end the junction does not follow the germline gene, possibly because of a read error. The chain carries TRBV5-5 and TRBJ2-5, with D possibly matching TRBD1 (5 bases). This CDR3 comprises 12 residues. Germline CDR1 reads SGHKS; CDR2 reads YYEKEE (reference sequence). The CDR3 protein is CASSLEDNEQSF. CDR3 sequence (DNA): TGTGCCAGCAGCTTGGAGGACAATGAGCAGTCCTTC.

The chain carries TRBV2 and TRBJ2-5; 7 positions agree with TRBD2. V shed 6 bases and J 1 base; nucleotides not matched to a gene: 8. CDR1 is SNHLY and CDR2 is FYNNEI in the germline V gene. The CDR3 totals 15 residues. The CDR3 nucleotides read TGTGCCAGCAGCGGACCGACTAGCAGCCAAGAGACCCAGTACTTC. It is translated as CASSGPTSSQETQYF.

This clonotype came up a few times. The chain links TRBV7-3 to TRBJ2-1; D unresolved. V was pared by 8 bases and J by 5 bases, with 10 bases between. This CDR3 is built from 12 residues. The germline V gene has CDR1 SGHTA and CDR2 FQGTGA. The CDR3 loop reads CASRGGHNEQFF. The DNA of the CDR3 is TGTGCCAGCCGCGGCGGCCACAATGAGCAGTTCTTC.

The V and J genes are TRBV7-6 and TRBJ2-6, with 9 bases lining up with TRBD1. Germline V gives CDR1 SGHVS, CDR2 FNYEAQ. Trimming cost V 5 bases and J 4 bases; bases outside gene matches: 12. The CDR3 totals 18 residues. CDR3 bases: TGTGCCAGCAGCCTAGACCGGACAGGGGCTCAGGGGGCCAACGTCCTGACTTTC. Translated: CASSLDRTGAQGANVLTF.

The rearrangement uses TRBV20-1 and TRBJ1-5; D not resolved. Germline V gene sequence: CDR1 DFQATT, CDR2 SNEGSKA (reference sequence). The V end lost 3 bases, the J end lost 6 bases, and 6 bases lay between the germline ends. The CDR3 totals 11 residues. The DNA of the CDR3 is TGCAGTGCTAGCCTTGGTCAGCCCCAGCATTTT. As protein: CSASLGQPQHF.

In its sample, this clonotype was seen a few times. A junction end diverges from the germline sequence, so it may reflect a read error. The J gene is TRBJ2-2, the V gene TRBV5-6; D unresolved. Germline CDR1 SGHDT, CDR2 YYEEEE. The CDR3 totals 12 residues. The DNA of the CDR3 is TGTACCAGCAGTAATAGTCATGGGGAGCTGTTTTTT. It translates to CTSSNSHGELFF.

DNA for the CDR3: TGTGCCAGCAGCCAAGACCGGACTGGAAACACCATATATTTT. Its translation is CASSQDRTGNTIYF. This chain joins TRBV14 and TRBJ1-3; D call uncertain. CDR3 length equals 14 residues. V was pared by 0 bases and J by 2 bases, with 5 bases between. In germline, CDR1 is SGHDN, CDR2 FVKESK.

This clonotype was seen a few times. This rearrangement joins TRBV7-9 to TRBJ2-7; D may be TRBD2 (6 bases). There are 17 residues in the CDR3. V gave up 3 bases and J gave up 1 base, with 19 bases separating them. The germline CDR1 and CDR2 sequences are SEHNR and FQNEAQ (reference sequence). The CDR3 sequence: CASSFGVHRELSYEQYF. CDR3 DNA: TGTGCCAGCAGCTTTGGAGTCCACCGGGAGCTTTCCTACGAGCAGTACTTC.

This rearrangement joins TRBV2 to TRBJ2-2, with TRBD2 matching over 7 bases. Losses at the gene ends were 7 bases for V and 4 bases for J; bases not matched to a gene: 6. The CDR3 is made up of 14 amino acids. The germline V gene has CDR1 SNHLY and CDR2 FYNNEI. CDR3 sequence reads: CASTILATTGELFF. In DNA, the CDR3 is TGTGCCAGCACCATACTAGCGACCACCGGGGAGCTGTTTTTT.

A note on this clonotype: At one end, the junction sequence differs from germline, possibly due to a read error. V usage is TRBV7-9 and J usage is TRBJ2-5; D unclear. The end of the DNA is better explained by TRBJ2-1, so the J call may be wrong. CDR1 SEHNR and CDR2 FQNEAQ come from the germline V gene (reference sequence). There are 12 residues in the CDR3. CDR3 sequence reads: CTSSLDVNEQFF. DNA for the CDR3: TGTACCAGCAGCTTAGACGTAAATGAGCAGTTCTTC.

The chain recombines TRBV11-2 with TRBJ2-7; 8 bases map to TRBD2. The CDR3 runs to 16 residues. Trimming cost V 4 bases and J 0 bases; bases outside gene matches: 8. Germline V gives CDR1 SGHAT, CDR2 FQNNGV. CDR3 region: CASSSWTSRNSYEQYF. CDR3 sequence (DNA): TGTGCCAGCAGCTCTTGGACTAGCAGAAACTCCTACGAGCAGTACTTC.

This clonotype appeared once. The chain uses TRBV27 and TRBJ2-5; 11 nucleotides agree with TRBD2. Germline V gene lookup returns CDR1 MNHEY and CDR2 SMNVEV (reference sequence). V lost 6 bases and J lost 9; bases outside the gene matches: 12. CDR3 size: 15 residues. The CDR3 sequence: CASSHGTSGPGAQYF. The DNA for the CDR3 is TGTGCCAGCAGCCATGGGACTAGCGGTCCGGGGGCCCAGTACTTC.